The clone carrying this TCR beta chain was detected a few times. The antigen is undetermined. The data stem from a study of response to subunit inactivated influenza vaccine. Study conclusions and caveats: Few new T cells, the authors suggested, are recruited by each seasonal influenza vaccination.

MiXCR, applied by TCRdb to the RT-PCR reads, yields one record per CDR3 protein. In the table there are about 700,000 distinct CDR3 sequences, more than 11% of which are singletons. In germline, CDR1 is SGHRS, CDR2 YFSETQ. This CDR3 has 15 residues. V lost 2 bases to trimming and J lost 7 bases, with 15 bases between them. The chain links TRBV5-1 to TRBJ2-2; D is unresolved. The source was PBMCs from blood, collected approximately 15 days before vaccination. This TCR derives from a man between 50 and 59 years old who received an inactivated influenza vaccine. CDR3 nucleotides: TGCGCCAGCAGCTTTAAGTCCGGGTGGATCGGGGAGCTGTTTTTT. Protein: CASSFKSGWIGELFF.